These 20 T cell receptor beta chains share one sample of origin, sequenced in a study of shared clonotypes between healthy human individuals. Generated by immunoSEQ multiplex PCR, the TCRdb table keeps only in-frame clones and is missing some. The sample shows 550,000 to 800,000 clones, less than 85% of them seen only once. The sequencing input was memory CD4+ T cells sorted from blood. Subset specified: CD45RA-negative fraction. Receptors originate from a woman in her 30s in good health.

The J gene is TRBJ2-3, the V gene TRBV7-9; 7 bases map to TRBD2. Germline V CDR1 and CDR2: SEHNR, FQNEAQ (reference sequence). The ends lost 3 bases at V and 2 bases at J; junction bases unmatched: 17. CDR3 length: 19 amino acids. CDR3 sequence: CASSFPRDYTPIYTDTQYF. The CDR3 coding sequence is TGTGCCAGCAGCTTCCCCCGGGACTACACCCCCATATACACAGATACGCAGTATTTT.

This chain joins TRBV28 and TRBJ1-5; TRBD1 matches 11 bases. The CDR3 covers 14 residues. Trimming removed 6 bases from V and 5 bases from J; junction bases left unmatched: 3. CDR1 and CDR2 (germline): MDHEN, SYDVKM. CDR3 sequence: CASRDRGRHQPQHF. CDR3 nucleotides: TGTGCCAGCAGGGACAGGGGGCGACATCAGCCCCAGCATTTT.

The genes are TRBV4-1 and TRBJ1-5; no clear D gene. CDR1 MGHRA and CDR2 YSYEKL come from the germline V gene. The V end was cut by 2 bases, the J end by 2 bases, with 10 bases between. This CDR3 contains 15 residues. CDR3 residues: CASSQSIGRNQPQHF. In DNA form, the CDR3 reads TGCGCCAGCAGCCAATCGATAGGGCGCAATCAGCCCCAGCATTTT.

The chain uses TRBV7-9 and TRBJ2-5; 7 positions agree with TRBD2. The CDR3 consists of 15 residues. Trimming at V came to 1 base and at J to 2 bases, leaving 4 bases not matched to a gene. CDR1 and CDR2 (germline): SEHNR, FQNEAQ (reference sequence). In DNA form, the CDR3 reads TGTGCCAGCAGCTTAGGGGGAGGGGAACAAGAGACCCAGTACTTC. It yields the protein CASSLGGGEQETQYF.

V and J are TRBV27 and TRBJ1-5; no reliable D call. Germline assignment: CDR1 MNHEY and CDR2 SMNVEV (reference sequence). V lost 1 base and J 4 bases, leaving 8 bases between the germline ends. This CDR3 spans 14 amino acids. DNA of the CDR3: TGTGCCAGCAGTTTATTCGGAGGTAATCAGCCCCAGCATTTT. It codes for CASSLFGGNQPQHF.

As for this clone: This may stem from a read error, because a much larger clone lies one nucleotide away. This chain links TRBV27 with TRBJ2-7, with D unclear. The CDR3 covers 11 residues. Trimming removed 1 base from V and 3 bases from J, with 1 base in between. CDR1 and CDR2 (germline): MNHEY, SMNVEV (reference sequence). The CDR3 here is CASSLFYEQYF. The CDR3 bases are TGTGCCAGCAGTTTATTCTACGAGCAGTACTTC.

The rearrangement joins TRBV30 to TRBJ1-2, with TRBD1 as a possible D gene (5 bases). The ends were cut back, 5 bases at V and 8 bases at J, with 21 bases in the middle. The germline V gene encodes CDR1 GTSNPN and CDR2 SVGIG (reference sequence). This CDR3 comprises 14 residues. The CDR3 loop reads CAWVPVGPGGGYTF. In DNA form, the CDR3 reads TGTGCCTGGGTCCCAGTGGGGCCGGGTGGAGGCTACACCTTC.

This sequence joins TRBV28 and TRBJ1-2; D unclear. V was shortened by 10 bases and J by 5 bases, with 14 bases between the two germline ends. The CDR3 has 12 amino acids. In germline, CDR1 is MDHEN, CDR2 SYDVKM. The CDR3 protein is CATQLGEYGYTF. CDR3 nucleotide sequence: TGTGCCACCCAGTTAGGCGAATATGGCTACACCTTC.

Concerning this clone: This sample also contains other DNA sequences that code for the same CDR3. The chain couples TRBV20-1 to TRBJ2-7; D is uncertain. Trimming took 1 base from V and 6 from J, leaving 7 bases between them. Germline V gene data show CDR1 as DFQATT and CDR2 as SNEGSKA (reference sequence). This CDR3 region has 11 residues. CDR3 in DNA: TGCAGTGCTAGAGTCGACTCCGAGCAGTACTTC. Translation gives CSARVDSEQYF.

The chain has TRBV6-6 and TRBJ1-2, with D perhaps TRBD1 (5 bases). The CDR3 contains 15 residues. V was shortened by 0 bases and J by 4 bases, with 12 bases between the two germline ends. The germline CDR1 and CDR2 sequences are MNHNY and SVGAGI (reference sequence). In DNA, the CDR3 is TGTGCCAGCAGTTACTCGAATCTGGGGGGCTATGGCTACACCTTC. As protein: CASSYSNLGGYGYTF.

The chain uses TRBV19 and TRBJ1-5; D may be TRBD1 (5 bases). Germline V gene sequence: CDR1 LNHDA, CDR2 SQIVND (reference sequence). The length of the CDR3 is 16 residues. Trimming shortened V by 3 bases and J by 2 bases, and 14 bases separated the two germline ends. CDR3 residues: CASSMPTRARNQPQHF. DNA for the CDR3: TGTGCCAGTAGTATGCCTACCAGGGCCCGCAATCAGCCCCAGCATTTT. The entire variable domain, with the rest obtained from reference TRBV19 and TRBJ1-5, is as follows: DGGITQSPKYLFRKEGQNVTLSCEQNLNHDAMYWYRQDPGQGLRLIYYSQIVNDFQKGDIAEGYSVSREKKESFPLTVTSAQKNPTAFYLCASSMPTRARNQPQHFGDGTRLSIL.

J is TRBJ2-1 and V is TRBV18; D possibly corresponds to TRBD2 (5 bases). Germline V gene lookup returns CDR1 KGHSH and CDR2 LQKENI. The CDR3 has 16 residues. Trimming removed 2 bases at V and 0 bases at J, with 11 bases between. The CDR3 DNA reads TGTGCCAGCTCACCAGAGAGCGGTGGCTCCTACAATGAGCAGTTCTTC. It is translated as CASSPESGGSYNEQFF.

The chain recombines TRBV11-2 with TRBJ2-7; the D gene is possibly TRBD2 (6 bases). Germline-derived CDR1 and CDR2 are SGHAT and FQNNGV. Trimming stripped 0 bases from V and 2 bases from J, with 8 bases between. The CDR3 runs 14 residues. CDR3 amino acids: CASSLELAPYEQYF. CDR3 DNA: TGTGCCAGCAGCTTAGAACTAGCCCCCTACGAGCAGTACTTC.

The CDR3 protein is CAWSVPGTETQYF. The CDR3 coding sequence is TGTGCCTGGAGTGTACCCGGGACAGAGACCCAGTACTTC. The chain carries TRBV30 and TRBJ2-5; D possibly uses TRBD1 or TRBD2 (5 bases each). V lost 0 bases to trimming and J lost 4 bases, with 9 bases between them. The CDR3 consists of 13 residues. The germline CDR1 and CDR2 sequences are GTSNPN and SVGIG (reference sequence).

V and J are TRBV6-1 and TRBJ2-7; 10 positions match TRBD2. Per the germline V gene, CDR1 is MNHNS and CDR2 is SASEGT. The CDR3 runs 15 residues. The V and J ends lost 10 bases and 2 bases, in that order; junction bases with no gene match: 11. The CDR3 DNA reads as TGTGCCACGCAAAAGGGGCTAGCGGGAGCCTACGAGCAGTACTTC. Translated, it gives CATQKGLAGAYEQYF.

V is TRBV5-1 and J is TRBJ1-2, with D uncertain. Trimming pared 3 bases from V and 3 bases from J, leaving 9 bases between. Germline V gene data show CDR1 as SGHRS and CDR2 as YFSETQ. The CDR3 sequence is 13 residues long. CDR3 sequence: CASSSGGDYGYTF. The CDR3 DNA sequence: TGCGCCAGCAGCTCGGGCGGTGACTATGGCTACACCTTC.

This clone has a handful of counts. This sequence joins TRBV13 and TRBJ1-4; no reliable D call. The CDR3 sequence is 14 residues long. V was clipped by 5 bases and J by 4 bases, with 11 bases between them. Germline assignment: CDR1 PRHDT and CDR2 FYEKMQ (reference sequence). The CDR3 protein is CASSRESVNEKLFF. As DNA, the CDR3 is TGTGCCAGCAGCCGGGAGTCCGTTAATGAAAAACTGTTTTTT.

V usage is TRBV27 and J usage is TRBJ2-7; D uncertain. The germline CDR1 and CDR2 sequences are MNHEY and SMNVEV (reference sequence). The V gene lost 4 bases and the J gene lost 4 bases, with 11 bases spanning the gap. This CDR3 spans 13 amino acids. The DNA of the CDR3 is TGTGCCAGCAGTTGGGTGCGTGGGTACGAGCAGTACTTC. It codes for CASSWVRGYEQYF.

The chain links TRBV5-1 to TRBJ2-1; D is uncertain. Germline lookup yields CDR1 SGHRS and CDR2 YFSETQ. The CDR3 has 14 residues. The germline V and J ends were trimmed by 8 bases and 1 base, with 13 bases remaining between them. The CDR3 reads CASMGFGSYNEQFF. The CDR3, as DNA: TGCGCCAGTATGGGATTCGGTTCCTACAATGAGCAGTTCTTC.

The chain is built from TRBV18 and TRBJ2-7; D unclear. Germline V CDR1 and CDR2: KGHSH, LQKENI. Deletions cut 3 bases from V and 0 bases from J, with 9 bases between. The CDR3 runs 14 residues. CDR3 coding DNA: TGTGCCAGCTCACCTTATTCCAGCTCCTACGAGCAGTACTTC. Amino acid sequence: CASSPYSSSYEQYF.